These 32 T cell receptor beta chains were all obtained from the same sample, sequenced in a study of cytomegalovirus exposure and HLA in healthy donors. The PCR was carried out with 60 Vbeta primers and 13 Jbeta primers. Sequencing was performed with immunoSEQ multiplex PCR; in TCRdb, only in-frame clones are kept and a portion is missing. The sample carries 120,000 to 150,000 clones, approximately 79% recorded once. The sequencing sample was made of PBMCs. These TCRs come from a woman in her thirties in good health and CMV-seronegative.

This chain uses TRBV5-4 with TRBJ1-6, with D possibly TRBD1 on 6 matching bases. This CDR3 region has 14 residues. CDR1 and CDR2 from the germline V gene are SGHNT and YYREEE (reference sequence). The V end lost 6 bases, the J end lost 10 bases, and 17 bases lay between the germline ends. In DNA form, the CDR3 reads TGTGCCAGCAACCCCGGGCAGGGGAGATCACCCCTCCACTTT. It yields the protein CASNPGQGRSPLHF.

V usage is TRBV29-1 and J usage is TRBJ2-7, with 7 bases lining up with TRBD1. This CDR3 has 13 residues. Germline V gene data show CDR1 as SQVTM and CDR2 as ANQGSEA. The V and J ends lost 1 base and 4 bases, in that order; junction bases with no gene match: 4. The CDR3 DNA reads TGCAGCGTTGAAGCAGAACAGGGGTACGAGCAGTACTTC. Amino acid sequence: CSVEAEQGYEQYF.

The rearrangement uses TRBV19 and TRBJ1-5; a weak D match, TRBD1 (5 bases). Germline V gene data show CDR1 as LNHDA and CDR2 as SQIVND (reference sequence). This CDR3 spans 14 amino acids. V was trimmed by 3 bases and J by 4 bases, leaving 10 bases between them. CDR3 amino acids: CASSMGQVNQPQHF. The CDR3 nucleotides are TGTGCCAGTAGTATGGGGCAGGTTAATCAGCCCCAGCATTTT. Looking up the rest from reference TRBV19 and TRBJ1-5 gives the full variable domain: DGGITQSPKYLFRKEGQNVTLSCEQNLNHDAMYWYRQDPGQGLRLIYYSQIVNDFQKGDIAEGYSVSREKKESFPLTVTSAQKNPTAFYLCASSMGQVNQPQHFGDGTRLSIL.

The chain couples TRBV30 to TRBJ2-3, with D perhaps TRBD2 (6 bases). V was trimmed by 8 bases and J by 6 bases, leaving 12 bases between them. Germline CDR1 reads GTSNPN; CDR2 reads SVGIG (reference sequence). The CDR3 extends over 11 amino acids. CDR3 residues: CARGASDTQYF. Written as DNA, the CDR3 is TGTGCCCGCGGGGCCAGCGATACGCAGTATTTT.

The chain carries TRBV30 and TRBJ2-2; 12 nucleotides align to TRBD1. This CDR3 has 14 residues. Germline trimming cut 4 bases from V and 13 bases from J; bases unmatched to any gene: 10. The germline V gene encodes CDR1 GTSNPN and CDR2 SVGIG (reference sequence). The CDR3 coding sequence is TGTGCCTGGAATGATCCCGGGACAGGGGGCTCGCTGTTTTTT. Protein sequence: CAWNDPGTGGSLFF.

This sequence joins TRBV7-6 and TRBJ1-1, with D perhaps matching TRBD1 (6 bases). Germline V gene sequence: CDR1 SGHVS, CDR2 FNYEAQ. Trimming removed 0 bases from V and 1 base from J, with 12 bases in between. The CDR3 is 16 residues long. The CDR3 DNA reads as TGTGCCAGCAGCTTAGCCCCGGGACACCAGAACACTGAAGCTTTCTTT. This translates into CASSLAPGHQNTEAFF.

J is TRBJ2-1 and V is TRBV30; 8 bases are shared with TRBD2. This CDR3 spans 13 amino acids. Germline CDR1 reads GTSNPN; CDR2 reads SVGIG (reference sequence). V lost 3 bases, J lost 14 bases, and 12 bases stayed unmatched. The CDR3 DNA reads TGTGCCTGGAGGGAAAAGACTAGCGCGGGGGAGTTCTTC. Translated, it gives CAWREKTSAGEFF.

The chain combines TRBV9 with TRBJ2-7; the match to TRBD1 covers 7 bases. Germline V gene data show CDR1 as SGDLS and CDR2 as YYNGEE. The CDR3 extends over 15 amino acids. V shed 4 bases, J shed 2 bases, and the junction held 9 bases outside the gene matches. CDR3 DNA sequence: TGTGCCAGCAGCCCTGAGGGACAGTTAACCTACGAGCAGTACTTC. Translating it yields CASSPEGQLTYEQYF.

CDR3 DNA: TGCGCCAGCAGCTTGGTTGGGACAGGGGATGGCTACACCTTC. Translated, it gives CASSLVGTGDGYTF. The chain is built from TRBV5-1 and TRBJ1-2, with 10 bases identical to TRBD1. The J segment lost 6 bases and the V segment lost 0 bases, leaving 2 bases of the junction unmatched. The germline V gene has CDR1 SGHRS and CDR2 YFSETQ. The CDR3 length is 14 residues.

This chain links TRBV6-4 with TRBJ2-6; D is possibly TRBD1 (6 bases). Germline values: CDR1 MRHNA, CDR2 SNTAGT. The CDR3 contains 14 residues. Trimming pared 2 bases from V and 4 bases from J, leaving 6 bases between. The CDR3, as DNA: TGTGCCAGCAGTGACGGGGGCGGGGCCAACGTCCTGACTTTC. Protein sequence: CASSDGGGANVLTF.

This clone appeared a single time. This chain links TRBV30 with TRBJ1-3; 7 bases map to TRBD1. Germline CDR1 is GTSNPN and CDR2 is SVGIG (reference sequence). This CDR3 has 14 residues. CDR3 amino acids: CAGTLTGYGLPIYF. CDR3 sequence (DNA): TGTGCTGGAACCCTGACAGGGTATGGTTTGCCCATATATTTT.

J is TRBJ1-2 and V is TRBV27; a weak D match, TRBD1 (6 bases). Germline V gene sequence: CDR1 MNHEY, CDR2 SMNVEV (reference sequence). The CDR3 contains 16 residues. Trimming cost V 4 bases and J 2 bases, with 17 bases left between them. In nucleotides, the CDR3 is TGTGCCAGCAGTTCCCGATTCAGGGGTGGCAACTATGGCTACACCTTC. It is translated as CASSSRFRGGNYGYTF.

This chain links TRBV19 with TRBJ1-3; D possibly corresponds to TRBD1 (5 bases). Trimming cost V 7 bases and J 0 bases, with 13 bases left between them. The CDR3 consists of 15 residues. CDR1 and CDR2 from the germline V gene are LNHDA and SQIVND (reference sequence). The CDR3 spells CASKMTANSGNTIYF. Here the CDR3 DNA reads TGTGCCAGTAAGATGACAGCAAACTCTGGAAACACCATATATTTT.

The rearrangement joins TRBV6-5 to TRBJ1-2; 7 nucleotides agree with TRBD1. The ends lost 5 bases at V and 4 bases at J; junction bases unmatched: 7. CDR3 length: 14 amino acids. Germline assignment: CDR1 MNHEY and CDR2 SVGAGI. CDR3 DNA sequence: TGTGCCAGCAGTCCTGGAGGGGGCGTCTATGGCTACACCTTC. Translated: CASSPGGGVYGYTF.

The rearrangement links TRBV14 to TRBJ2-7; 8 bases agree with TRBD1. The CDR3 consists of 15 residues. CDR1 is SGHDN, CDR2 FVKESK, per germline. V was clipped by 1 base and J by 3 bases; unmatched bases: 5. Here the CDR3 DNA reads TGTGCCAGCAGCCAAGGTCACGACAGGGGCTACGAGCAGTACTTC. It translates to CASSQGHDRGYEQYF. Variable domain in full (rest from reference TRBV14 and TRBJ2-7): EAGVTQFPSHSVIEKGQTVTLRCDPISGHDNLYWYRRVMGKEIKFLLHFVKESKQDESGMPNNRFLAERTGGTYSTLKVQPAELEDSGVYFCASSQGHDRGYEQYFGPGTRLTVT.

The rearrangement uses TRBV5-4 and TRBJ2-3; no definite D call. Germline V CDR1 and CDR2: SGHNT, YYREEE (reference sequence). The ends were cut back, 6 bases at V and 0 bases at J, with 14 bases in the middle. This CDR3 contains 15 residues. Here the CDR3 reads CASTPLIKSTDTQYF. CDR3 bases: TGTGCCAGCACCCCGCTAATTAAAAGCACAGATACGCAGTATTTT.

This rearrangement joins TRBV6-5 to TRBJ2-7, with D unresolved. The CDR3 sequence is 14 residues long. CDR1 and CDR2 from the germline V gene are MNHEY and SVGAGI. Trimming took 5 bases from V and 9 from J, leaving 20 bases between them. The DNA for the CDR3 is TGTGCCAGCAGTCAAACTAAGGCTACTTTGGGGCAGTACTTC. It specifies CASSQTKATLGQYF.

This chain joins TRBV7-2 and TRBJ2-7, with a possible D match to TRBD1 (6 bases). CDR1 and CDR2 (germline): SGHTA, FQGNSA. CDR3 length equals 12 residues. The V and J ends lost 6 bases and 1 base respectively, with 7 bases between them. The CDR3 sequence is CASRTGSYEQYF. The CDR3 region has the DNA TGTGCCAGCAGGACAGGATCCTACGAGCAGTACTTC.

The chain is built from TRBV6-5 and TRBJ2-2; 8 bases map to TRBD2. J gave up 5 bases and V 5 bases, and 4 bases lay outside the gene matches. CDR1 and CDR2 from the germline V gene are MNHEY and SVGAGI. The CDR3 totals 14 residues. This CDR3 reads CASSTGGKTGELFF. The CDR3 nucleotides read TGTGCCAGCAGTACGGGGGGGAAAACCGGGGAGCTGTTTTTT.

J is TRBJ2-7 and V is TRBV28; TRBD2 might be the D (5 bases). The CDR3 is 14 residues long. V was shortened by 0 bases and J by 1 base, with 7 bases between the two germline ends. Germline V gene lookup returns CDR1 MDHEN and CDR2 SYDVKM. CDR3 loop: CASSLWWRSYEQYF. CDR3 DNA: TGTGCCAGCAGTTTATGGTGGAGGTCCTACGAGCAGTACTTC.

The V and J genes are TRBV19 and TRBJ1-5; 8 nucleotides agree with TRBD1. Trimming removed 3 bases from V and 2 bases from J; junction bases left unmatched: 3. This CDR3 region has 15 residues. Germline CDR1 reads LNHDA; CDR2 reads SQIVND (reference sequence). In nucleotides, the CDR3 is TGTGCCAGTAGTATGGGACAGGCACGCAATCAGCCCCAGCATTTT. Its protein is CASSMGQARNQPQHF.

V is TRBV30 and J is TRBJ1-2; TRBD1 agrees at 8 bases. In germline, CDR1 is GTSNPN, CDR2 SVGIG (reference sequence). V lost 3 bases to trimming and J lost 5 bases; unmatched junction nucleotides: 5. The CDR3 runs 13 residues. This chain's CDR3 is CAWREDREYGYTF. In DNA, the CDR3 is TGTGCCTGGAGAGAGGACAGGGAGTATGGCTACACCTTC.

The rearrangement links TRBV7-8 to TRBJ1-3; no definite D call. V lost 1 base to trimming and J lost 6 bases, with 4 bases between them. CDR1 SGHVS and CDR2 FQNEAQ come from the germline V gene. This CDR3 comprises 12 residues. DNA of the CDR3: TGTGCCAGCAGCTTAGGCGAAAACACCATATATTTT. It encodes CASSLGENTIYF.

The CDR3 here is CASSVEGAYEQYF. The CDR3 DNA follows: TGTGCCAGCAGCGTAGAAGGGGCCTACGAGCAGTACTTC. V gene TRBV9 combines with J gene TRBJ2-7, with D maybe TRBD1 (5 bases). Germline lookup yields CDR1 SGDLS and CDR2 YYNGEE. The germline V and J ends were trimmed by 0 bases and 2 bases, with 6 bases remaining between them. This CDR3 has 13 amino acids. The variable domain in full, completed from reference TRBV9 and TRBJ2-7, reads DSGVTQTPKHLITATGQRVTLRCSPRSGDLSVYWYQQSLDQGLQFLIQYYNGEERAKGNILERFSAQQFPDLHSELNLSSLELGDSALYFCASSVEGAYEQYFGPGTRLTVT.

V usage is TRBV7-2 and J usage is TRBJ1-2, with D tentatively TRBD1 (5 bases). Trimming stripped 2 bases from V and 1 base from J, with 8 bases between. From germline, CDR1 is SGHTA and CDR2 FQGNSA. This CDR3 contains 14 residues. The CDR3 is CASSLPTVNYGYTF. The CDR3 nucleotides read TGTGCCAGCAGCTTACCGACAGTTAACTATGGCTACACCTTC.

This clone was found a few times. The chain is built from TRBV6-6 and TRBJ1-2; D not resolved. Germline V lookup: CDR1 MNHNY, CDR2 SVGAGI (reference sequence). The CDR3 spans 16 residues. Trimming left V 6 bases short and J 8 bases short, with 25 bases between. CDR3 DNA sequence: TGTGCCAGCAGACAACTAACAAGTCTGTCTATCTACGGCTACACCTTC. Its protein is CASRQLTSLSIYGYTF.

The chain's CDR3 is CATSRAGTGGVVEQYF. The CDR3 DNA follows: TGTGCCACCAGCAGGGCCGGGACAGGGGGCGTAGTCGAGCAGTACTTC. V and J are TRBV15 and TRBJ2-7; TRBD1 matches 12 bases. Trimming at V came to 3 bases and at J to 6 bases, leaving 9 bases not matched to a gene. Per the germline V gene, CDR1 is LNHNV and CDR2 is YYDKDF (reference sequence). The length of the CDR3 is 16 residues. Full variable domain (missing parts from reference TRBV15 and TRBJ2-7): DAMVIQNPRYQVTQFGKPVTLSCSQTLNHNVMYWYQQKSSQAPKLLFHYYDKDFNNEADTPDNFQSRRPNTSFCFLDIRSPGLGDTAMYLCATSRAGTGGVVEQYFGPGTRLTVT.

This clone came up a few times. This chain joins TRBV27 and TRBJ1-4; TRBD1 matches 10 bases. This CDR3 region has 15 residues. Germline assignment: CDR1 MNHEY and CDR2 SMNVEV (reference sequence). The junction had 9 bases not matched to a gene; V was cut back by 4 bases and J by 10 bases. The CDR3 DNA reads as TGTGCCAGCAGTTCCGGGACAGGGGCCGGGGGAAAACTGTTTTTT. Translating gives CASSSGTGAGGKLFF.

This chain joins TRBV5-1 and TRBJ2-1, with D maybe TRBD2 (6 bases). This CDR3 has 15 amino acids. V gave up 5 bases and J gave up 0 bases, with 12 bases separating them. Germline CDR1 reads SGHRS; CDR2 reads YFSETQ. CDR3 DNA sequence: TGCGCCAGCAGAAGGGCGGGAAGCTCCTACAATGAGCAGTTCTTC. This sequence encodes CASRRAGSSYNEQFF. The full variable domain, completed using reference TRBV5-1 and TRBJ2-1, is KAGVTQTPRYLIKTRGQQVTLSCSPISGHRSVSWYQQTPGQGLQFLFEYFSETQRNKGNFPGRFSGRQFSNSRSEMNVSTLELGDSALYLCASRRAGSSYNEQFFGPGTRLTVL.

The CDR3 loop reads CASSPGGGRQNTGELFF. The CDR3 DNA is TGTGCCAGCAGCCCCGGCGGAGGCAGACAGAACACCGGGGAGCTGTTTTTT. The rearrangement links TRBV11-2 to TRBJ2-2; D is possibly TRBD2 (5 bases). The CDR3 has 17 amino acids. Trimming stripped 5 bases from V and 1 base from J, with 17 bases between. Germline assignment: CDR1 SGHAT and CDR2 FQNNGV. Full variable domain (missing parts from reference TRBV11-2 and TRBJ2-2): EAGVAQSPRYKIIEKRQSVAFWCNPISGHATLYWYQQILGQGPKLLIQFQNNGVVDDSQLPKDRFSAERLKGVDSTLKIQPAKLEDSAVYLCASSPGGGRQNTGELFFGEGSRLTVL.

This chain uses TRBV6-5 with TRBJ2-6; weak D call: TRBD1 (5 bases). The length of the CDR3 is 15 residues. CDR1 and CDR2 (germline): MNHEY, SVGAGI. V dropped 6 bases and J dropped 0 bases, with 9 bases sitting between them. This CDR3 is CASRRQSSGANVLTF. The CDR3 nucleotides read TGTGCCAGCAGAAGACAGAGCTCTGGGGCCAACGTCCTGACTTTC.

The chain couples TRBV6-1 to TRBJ1-1; TRBD1 matches at 9 bases. Germline V gives CDR1 MNHNS, CDR2 SASEGT. Trimming at V came to 8 bases and at J to 3 bases, leaving 4 bases not matched to a gene. The CDR3 runs to 13 residues. The CDR3 DNA is TGTGCCAGCTTGACAGGGGGGGACACTGAAGCTTTCTTT. As protein: CASLTGGDTEAFF.